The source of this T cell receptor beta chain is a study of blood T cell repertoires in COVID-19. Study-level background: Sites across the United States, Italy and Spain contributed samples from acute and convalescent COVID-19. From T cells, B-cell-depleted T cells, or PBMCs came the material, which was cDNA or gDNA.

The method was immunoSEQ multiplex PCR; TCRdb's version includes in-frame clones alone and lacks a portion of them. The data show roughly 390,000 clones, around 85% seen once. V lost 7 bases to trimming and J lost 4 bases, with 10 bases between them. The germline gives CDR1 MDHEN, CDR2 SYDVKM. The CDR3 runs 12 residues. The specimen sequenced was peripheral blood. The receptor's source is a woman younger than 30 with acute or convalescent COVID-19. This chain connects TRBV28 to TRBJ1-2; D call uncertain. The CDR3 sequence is CASTPGFYGYTF. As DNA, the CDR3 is TGTGCCAGCACCCCGGGGTTCTATGGCTACACCTTC.